Sequencing of this T cell receptor beta chain was carried out in a study of CD8+ T cells in alopecia areata. The ends were cut back, 0 bases at V and 2 bases at J, with 11 bases in the middle. The germline V gene encodes CDR1 SGHDT and CDR2 YYEEEE. The CDR3 loop spans 15 amino acids. Isolated RNA was reverse transcribed into cDNA used as the sequencing template. The data were produced by immunoSEQ multiplex PCR, yet TCRdb's version contains in-frame clones alone and is incomplete. Of a few hundred thousand clones listed, more than 55% are singletons. PBMCs yielded sorted CD4+ and CD8+ T cells. This clone was seen a few times. Its antigen is not identified. Regarding the study as a whole: Sequencing of scalp samples also includes resident alphabeta T cells from normal skin. Clonality was higher in lesional than normal scalp, especially in alopecia totalis/universalis.

This clonotype originated in a human donor in good health. The rearrangement uses TRBV5-6 and TRBJ1-1; maybe TRBD1 (5 bases). Sequenced sample: CD8+ T cells sorted from blood. The CDR3: CASSLEPGSNTEAFF. CDR3 in DNA: TGTGCCAGCAGCTTGGAACCAGGGAGTAACACTGAAGCTTTCTTT.